This TCR beta chain was retrieved from a study of T-cell reconstitution after alpha-beta-depleted transplantation in children. Unmatched junction bases numbered 2, after V lost 5 bases and J lost 7 bases. The CDR3 contains 13 residues. This clonotype occurred many times. A TCRbeta library incorporating unique molecular identifiers was prepared. TCRdb itself ran the PCR reads through MiXCR, one entry per CDR3 protein. The sample includes around 400,000 distinct CDR3 sequences, 9.5% to 13% of them seen just once. Material: PBMCs from the stem cell graft donor, obtained from the stem cell graft. V usage is TRBV12-3 or TRBV12-4 and J usage is TRBJ2-1, with TRBD1 identical over 10 bases. The sequence derives from a human donor who donated a stem cell graft to a child with acute myeloid leukemia. Here the CDR3 DNA reads TGTGCCAGCAGTAAGGGACAGGGGAATGAGCAGTTCTTC. Its protein is CASSKGQGNEQFF.